Below are 8 T cell receptor beta chains sequenced from a single sample in a study of blood T cell repertoires in COVID-19. TCRdb's copy holds only in-frame clones and misses some; the assay was immunoSEQ multiplex PCR. The sample lists about 300,000 clones, around 84% occurring once. The sequencing input was PBMCs or T cells enriched from blood (not recorded which). Every receptor here comes from a man in his thirties or forties who had recovered from COVID-19.

The V call is TRBV3-1 (or the pseudogene TRBV3-2), the J call TRBJ2-3; 7 nucleotides line up with TRBD2. The J segment lost 0 bases and the V segment lost 4 bases, leaving 4 bases of the junction unmatched. Germline CDR1 LGHDT, CDR2 YNNKEL (reference sequence). CDR3 size: 15 residues. The CDR3 sequence is CASSLGTKSTDTQYF. The CDR3 nucleotides are TGTGCCAGCAGCCTTGGGACTAAAAGCACAGATACGCAGTATTTT.

This clone was seen only a few times. In DNA form, the CDR3 reads TGCGCCAGCAGCTTGGGTAGCGGGGTATCTACGGATACGCAGTATTTT. Protein sequence: CASSLGSGVSTDTQYF. The chain couples TRBV5-1 to TRBJ2-3; TRBD2 aligns across 8 bases. CDR3 length: 16 amino acids. J gave up 6 bases and V 0 bases, and 9 bases lay outside the gene matches. CDR1 SGHRS and CDR2 YFSETQ come from the germline V gene.

J is TRBJ2-2 and V is TRBV2, with 9 bases fitting TRBD1. V lost 5 bases, J lost 5 bases, and 6 bases stayed unmatched. Germline V gene lookup returns CDR1 SNHLY and CDR2 FYNNEI. CDR3 length: 15 residues. CDR3 sequence reads: CASSNRGQGTGELFF. In DNA form, the CDR3 reads TGTGCCAGCAGTAACAGGGGGCAGGGGACCGGGGAGCTGTTTTTT.

This clone appeared a single time. The chain links TRBV5-1 to TRBJ1-2; D ambiguous. The germline CDR1 and CDR2 sequences are SGHRS and YFSETQ. Deletions cut 0 bases from V and 4 bases from J, with 13 bases between. This CDR3 region has 15 residues. Here the CDR3 reads CASSLALAASYGYTF. The CDR3, as DNA: TGCGCCAGCAGCTTGGCCTTGGCGGCTTCCTATGGCTACACCTTC. The variable domain in full, with the rest retrieved from reference TRBV5-1 and TRBJ1-2, is KAGVTQTPRYLIKTRGQQVTLSCSPISGHRSVSWYQQTPGQGLQFLFEYFSETQRNKGNFPGRFSGRQFSNSRSEMNVSTLELGDSALYLCASSLALAASYGYTFGSGTRLTVV.

The chain joins TRBV9 to TRBJ1-1; the D is unclear. This CDR3 contains 14 residues. Between the trimmed V and J ends, which lost 0 bases and 5 bases, there was a span of 11 bases. The germline gives CDR1 SGDLS, CDR2 YYNGEE. This chain's CDR3 is CASSVGGRETEAFF. As DNA, the CDR3 is TGTGCCAGCAGCGTAGGAGGGAGGGAAACTGAAGCTTTCTTT.

The chain carries TRBV5-1 and TRBJ1-3, with TRBD1 identical over 9 bases. This CDR3 is built from 16 residues. From germline, CDR1 is SGHRS and CDR2 YFSETQ. Trimming at V came to 2 bases and at J to 4 bases, leaving 7 bases not matched to a gene. CDR3 nucleotide sequence: TGCGCCAGCAGCTTCGGGACAGGGAATTTCGGAAACACCATATATTTT. Translating gives CASSFGTGNFGNTIYF.

This clone was observed a single time. V and J are TRBV5-1 and TRBJ1-1; TRBD1 matches at 8 bases. J was trimmed by 1 base and V by 3 bases; bases with no gene match: 2. Germline assignment: CDR1 SGHRS and CDR2 YFSETQ. The CDR3 spans 14 residues. The CDR3 here is CASSSGTGNTEAFF. CDR3 sequence (DNA): TGCGCCAGCAGCTCGGGGACAGGGAACACTGAAGCTTTCTTT.

V and J are TRBV10-2 and TRBJ1-1; D may be TRBD1 (5 bases). The CDR3 loop spans 12 amino acids. V lost 7 bases, J lost 2 bases, and 8 bases lay in between. Germline CDR1 is WSHSY and CDR2 is SAAADI. The CDR3 DNA reads as TGCGCCAGCATGGGGCTAAACACTGAAGCTTTCTTT. It encodes CASMGLNTEAFF.